This T cell receptor (beta chain) comes out of a study of spatial heterogeneity in lung cancer. About the research overall: Detection consistently captured more beta-chain sequences than alpha-chain sequences. A unique TCR and UMI combination showed up more than ten times in raw reads, on average.

This clonotype appeared many times. Its target is not known. The junction does not match germline at one end; this may be a read error. Time point indicated: sample taken at primary tumor resection. Whole RNA, which was extracted from tumor, nontumor lung tissue or frozen PBMC, was sequenced without any cell sorting. The donors were approximately 70 patients with non-small cell lung cancer that was early-stage and untreated. Study-level results: Relative to follow-up, resection was when ubiquitous expanded tumor TCRs appeared more in blood.

TCRdb ran MiXCR on the 5' RACE reads and lists one entry per CDR3 protein. This sample yields some 8,100 distinct CDR3 sequences, of which around 5.4% are seen a single time; 35% to 40% belongs to the top ten. Sequencing used PBMCs, obtained at surgery. The sequence came from a male donor with early-stage non-small cell lung cancer.

The CDR3 bases are TGTGCCAGCAGCTTCGAAGAGGTCCTCACTGAAGTTTTCTTT. Translation gives CASSFEEVLTEVFF. The chain recombines TRBV5-6 with TRBJ1-1; D not resolved. Germline assignment: CDR1 SGHDT and CDR2 YYEEEE. This CDR3 region has 14 residues.